The clone carrying this T cell receptor (beta chain) was seen at least ten times. Its target is not known. This entry belongs to a study of neurological immune-mediated disorders. General study results and limits: Neither clinical nor MRI features were associated with the multiple sclerosis repertoire cluster.

From 15-18 subjects, over 170 million TCR-beta sequences were obtained in each sequencing run. From the 5' RACE reads, TCRdb called clonotypes with MiXCR, one entry per CDR3 protein. The sample contains 87,000 or so distinct CDR3 sequences, under 4.5% of which appear only once. This CDR3 has 13 residues. Trimming cost V 4 bases and J 4 bases, with 10 bases left between them. The germline V gene encodes CDR1 MGHDK and CDR2 SYGVNS. The chain joins TRBV25-1 to TRBJ1-2; D not certain. Input material: PBMCs. The sequence came from a woman between 45 and 60 years old with multiple sclerosis. The chain's CDR3 is CASSGGLLYGYTF. The DNA of the CDR3 is TGTGCCAGCAGTGGAGGCCTGCTCTATGGCTACACCTTC.